A single T cell receptor beta chain is shown here with its context. In this sample, this clone turned up once. Its specific antigen is unknown. No qualities accompany the bases; no much larger clone lies one base away. The data were taken from a study of T cell responses to AZD1222 COVID-19 vaccine (dated by TCRdb to about 2021). Looking at the study overall: A total of around 240 trial participants underwent TCR sequencing, of whom 207 had received two doses of AZD1222 and 26 had received two doses of the MenACWY control vaccine. Trial participants were enrolled into age subgroups of 18-55, 56-69 and 70-plus years, which contained approximately 150, 28 and 58 TCR-sequenced participants, respectively. The investigation overall reported the following: The whole spike protein was spanned by vaccine-associated CD4 TCRs, and dominant responses were seen in regions 160-218 and 743-854. Participants were mostly white British, with more females than males. The authors suggested clonal diversity may have been underestimated. Epitopes outside the regions mutated in the B.1.351 and B.1.1.7 variants were reportedly recognized by nearly half of the unique spike-specific TCRs. In the small 56-69-year group, the increase in depth fell short of significance, most likely because of low power. A significant rise in spike-specific TCR breadth and depth was observed after two AZD1222 doses relative to day 0 and relative to MenACWY recipients. Conclusions about previously exposed vaccinees are limited, since just a handful of AZD1222 recipients were seropositive for SARS-CoV-2 at baseline. No day 14 peak-response samples were available, so repertoires were characterized only after the peak T cell response.

The CDR3 regions of human TCRbeta chains were analyzed by immunosequencing. Turning to the authors' computational methods: Repertoire TCRs were checked for matches against a reference library of SARS-CoV-2-specific TCRs that had been generated using the MIRA antigen-specificity platform. Breadth meant the fraction of unique TCRs that were SARS-CoV-2-associated, whereas depth meant the fraction of total T cells that were SARS-CoV-2-associated. Using the MIRA data, each spike-specific TCR was assigned both to the spike region to which the TCR was reactive and to a CD4 or CD8 class. Log10-transformed breadth and depth values were compared by one-way ANOVA with Sidak's multiple comparisons tests. TCRdb re-hosts the immuneACCESS table, in-frame sequences only. Its copies lack some clones; in the studies checked, an unresolved V gene accounts for under half of them, and the cause for the rest is not known. That table is the source of V, J and clone size, and D and trimming were worked out from the DNA. Within this sample are 95,000 to 150,000 clones, with under 95% of them counted one time only. Less than 6% of the sample comes from the top ten.

Cut back by 6 bases and 2 bases, the V and J ends lie 11 bases apart. The CDR3 starts with the cysteine, ends with the phenylalanine, and has 13 residues. Only CDR3 DNA remains: 39 bases, in frame from the first base. The germline V gene yields SGHAT for CDR1 and FQNNGV for CDR2. According to the study, the label for this sample's time point signals: about 28 days (+/-7) after the second vaccine dose. Because spike-specific TCR depth and breadth did not differ between the two schedules, AZD1222 recipients who got a second dose at roughly 4 weeks were pooled with those who got a second dose at roughly 12 weeks. Vaccinee samples came from UK trials COV001 and COV002, including a single-blind randomized controlled phase 2/3 trial of AZD1222 (ChAdOx1 nCoV-19) in healthy adults. For TCRbeta chain sequencing, PBMC samples from trial participants were taken at day 0 and at day 28 after the second dose.

This clonotype was obtained from an adult who received the AZD1222 COVID-19 vaccine. The source material was peripheral blood, sampled 28 days after the second AZD1222 dose. The sequence links TRBV11-2 to TRBJ2-7; tentative D gene TRBD2, with 5 bases matching. The nucleotide sequence is given as TGTGCCAGCAGGGGAGCGATTACCTACGAGCAGTACTTC. The encoded protein is CASRGAITYEQYF.